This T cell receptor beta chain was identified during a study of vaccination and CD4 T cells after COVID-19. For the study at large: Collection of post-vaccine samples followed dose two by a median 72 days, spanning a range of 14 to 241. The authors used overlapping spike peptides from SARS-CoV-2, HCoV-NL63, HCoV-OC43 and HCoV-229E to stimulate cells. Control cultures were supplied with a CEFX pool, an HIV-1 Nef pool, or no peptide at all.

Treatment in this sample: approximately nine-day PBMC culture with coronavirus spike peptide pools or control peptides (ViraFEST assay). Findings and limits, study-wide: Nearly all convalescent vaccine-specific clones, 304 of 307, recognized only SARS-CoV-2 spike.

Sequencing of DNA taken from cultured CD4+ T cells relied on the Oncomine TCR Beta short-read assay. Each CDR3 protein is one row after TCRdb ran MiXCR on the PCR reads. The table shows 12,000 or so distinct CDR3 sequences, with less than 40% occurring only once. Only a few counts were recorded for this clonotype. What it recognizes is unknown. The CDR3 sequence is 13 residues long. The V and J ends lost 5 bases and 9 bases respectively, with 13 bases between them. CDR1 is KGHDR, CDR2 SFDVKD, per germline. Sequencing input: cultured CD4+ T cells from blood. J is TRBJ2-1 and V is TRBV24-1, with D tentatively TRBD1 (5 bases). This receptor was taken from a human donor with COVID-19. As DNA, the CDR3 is TGTGCCACCAGTGCCCGCAGGGCGGCTGAGCAGTTCTTC. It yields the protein CATSARRAAEQFF.